A single sample gave rise to the 17 T cell receptor beta chains below, sequenced in a study of Graves' ophthalmopathy and Graves' hyperthyroidism. The study amplified TCR beta CDR3 regions using RNA transcripts. The first round was an RT-PCR with HTBI primers, and the second round was a multiplex PCR. MiXCR was run by TCRdb on the multiplex PCR reads, yielding one entry per CDR3 protein. Seen here are 400,000 to 450,000 distinct CDR3 sequences, around a fifth observed once, and the top ten hold roughly 3%. The sequenced material came from peripheral blood. The receptors come from a woman aged 18-29 years with stable Graves' hyperthyroidism.

This clonotype came up many times. V gene TRBV5-1 combines with J gene TRBJ2-2; D may be TRBD1 or TRBD2 (5 bases each). Trimming cost V 0 bases and J 9 bases, with 15 bases left between them. The CDR3 has 15 residues. The germline gives CDR1 SGHRS, CDR2 YFSETQ. CDR3 sequence (DNA): TGCGCCAGCAGCTTGGATGGGACCCTTACCCGGGAGCTGTTTTTT. Translating it yields CASSLDGTLTRELFF.

This clonotype came up a few times. The V gene is TRBV28, the J gene TRBJ2-5; maybe TRBD2 (5 bases). The CDR3 sequence is 12 residues long. Germline V gives CDR1 MDHEN, CDR2 SYDVKM. V lost 2 bases and J lost 7, with 8 bases in between. In DNA form, the CDR3 reads TGTGCCAGCAGTTTAAATGAGGGGACCCAGTACTTC. Amino acids: CASSLNEGTQYF. Variable domain in full (rest from reference TRBV28 and TRBJ2-5): DVKVTQSSRYLVKRTGEKVFLECVQDMDHENMFWYRQDPGLGLRLIYFSYDVKMKEKGDIPEGYSVSREKKERFSLILESASTNQTSMYLCASSLNEGTQYFGPGTRLLVL.

The sample holds many counts of this clonotype. CDR3 coding DNA: TGTGCCAGCAGTCCAGATGGGCAGGCCCCCTCGGCGGTGGCTTTCTTT. Protein product: CASSPDGQAPSAVAFF. This chain connects TRBV12-3 or TRBV12-4 to TRBJ1-1; D remains ambiguous. This CDR3 has 16 residues. V gave up 5 bases and J gave up 11 bases, with 27 bases separating them.

This clonotype was seen ten or more times. V usage is TRBV27 and J usage is TRBJ1-5, with TRBD1 identical over 8 bases. CDR1 MNHEY and CDR2 SMNVEV come from the germline V gene (reference sequence). V lost 6 bases to trimming and J lost 4 bases; unmatched junction nucleotides: 8. The CDR3 length is 15 residues. The CDR3 loop reads CASSPMTGANQPQHF. The CDR3 coding sequence is TGTGCCAGCAGCCCAATGACAGGGGCGAATCAGCCCCAGCATTTT.

This clonotype has at least ten counts. The chain links TRBV3-1 to TRBJ1-1, with unresolved D. With 4 bases removed from V and 3 bases from J, the gap between germline ends came to 15 bases. The CDR3 loop spans 15 amino acids. CDR1 LGHDT and CDR2 YNNKEL come from the germline V gene (reference sequence). The CDR3 sequence: CASSPPGSSYTEAFF. The DNA for the CDR3 is TGTGCCAGCAGCCCCCCCGGCAGTAGCTACACTGAAGCTTTCTTT.

In this sample, this clonotype turned up a few times. This sequence joins TRBV5-1 and TRBJ2-1; the match to TRBD2 covers 10 bases. Germline assignment: CDR1 SGHRS and CDR2 YFSETQ. The CDR3 contains 16 residues. V lost 3 bases, J lost 4 bases, and 7 bases stayed unmatched. The CDR3 nucleotides read TGCGCCAGCAGCTGGACCGGGACTAGCGAATACAATGAGCAGTTCTTC. Protein product: CASSWTGTSEYNEQFF.

V usage is TRBV7-2 and J usage is TRBJ2-7, with D perhaps being TRBD1 or TRBD2 (7 bases each). The CDR3 spans 14 residues. V lost 10 bases, J lost 3 bases, and 19 bases lay in between. Germline values: CDR1 SGHTA, CDR2 FQGNSA. CDR3 protein: CATQGGVALYEQYF. In nucleotides, the CDR3 is TGTGCCACCCAGGGGGGGGTAGCGCTCTACGAGCAGTACTTC.

This clonotype showed up many times. The J gene is TRBJ1-1, the V gene TRBV4-2; D is unclear. Germline values: CDR1 LGHNA, CDR2 YNFKEQ. Trimming removed 0 bases at V and 7 bases at J, with 9 bases between. The length of the CDR3 is 13 residues. The CDR3 nucleotides read TGTGCCAGCAGCCAAGATTTGGCGGGTGAAGCTTTCTTT. This codes for CASSQDLAGEAFF.

This clonotype was seen at least ten times. This rearrangement joins TRBV19 to TRBJ2-7; D unclear. Between the trimmed V and J ends, which lost 4 bases and 4 bases, there was a span of 8 bases. The CDR3 contains 12 residues. CDR1 LNHDA and CDR2 SQIVND come from the germline V gene (reference sequence). The CDR3 loop is CASSKHRYEQYF. In DNA form, the CDR3 reads TGTGCCAGTAGTAAGCATCGGTACGAGCAGTACTTC.

This clonotype was counted many times. The gene calls are TRBV12-3 or TRBV12-4 and TRBJ2-7, with D possibly being TRBD2 (5 bases). Trimming stripped 7 bases from V and 0 bases from J, with 10 bases between. This CDR3 region has 13 residues. In nucleotides, the CDR3 is TGTGCCAGCACAGCGGAATCCTCCTACGAGCAGTACTTC. Its translation: CASTAESSYEQYF.

This clonotype was picked up many times. The CDR3 region is CASSLFAASHPLKGGELFF. CDR3 sequence (DNA): TGTGCCAGCAGCCTTTTTGCGGCGAGTCATCCCCTTAAGGGCGGGGAGCTGTTTTTT. This chain links TRBV6-6 with TRBJ2-2; D unresolved. The CDR3 has 19 residues. Trimming took off 6 bases at V and 7 bases at J, with 30 bases between the two ends. CDR1 is MNHNY and CDR2 is SVGAGI in the germline V gene (reference sequence).

V and J are TRBV28 and TRBJ1-1; 9 bases are a match to TRBD1. The V gene's germline CDR1 is MDHEN and CDR2 SYDVKM. V lost 5 bases to trimming and J lost 3 bases; unmatched junction nucleotides: 7. The CDR3 has 15 amino acids. The CDR3 protein is CASSAPQGAYTEAFF. The CDR3 region has the DNA TGTGCCAGCAGTGCCCCACAGGGGGCGTACACTGAAGCTTTCTTT.

This clonotype was observed at least ten times. J is TRBJ1-5 and V is TRBV19, with D possibly TRBD1 on 5 matching bases. V lost 0 bases, J lost 7 bases, and 10 bases lay in between. In germline, CDR1 is LNHDA, CDR2 SQIVND (reference sequence). The CDR3 loop spans 14 amino acids. CDR3 sequence: CASSIEAGLQPQHF. In DNA, the CDR3 is TGTGCCAGTAGTATAGAGGCAGGGCTGCAGCCCCAGCATTTT.

This clonotype has at least ten counts. The rearrangement uses TRBV27 and TRBJ1-6, with unresolved D. This CDR3 is 14 amino acids long. From germline, CDR1 is MNHEY and CDR2 SMNVEV (reference sequence). The ends were cut back, 2 bases at V and 7 bases at J, with 9 bases in the middle. The CDR3 DNA is TGTGCCAGCAGTTTAATCTTCCGAAATTCACCCCTCCACTTT. Protein product: CASSLIFRNSPLHF.

To note about this clonotype: With a much larger clone just one base away, this may be a read error. In DNA form, the CDR3 reads TGTGCCACCAGTCTTACCTCGTCGTATGGCTACACCTTC. This gives the protein CATSLTSSYGYTF. The J gene is TRBJ1-2, the V gene TRBV28; D call uncertain. Germline-derived CDR1 and CDR2 are MDHEN and SYDVKM. The CDR3 loop spans 13 amino acids.

This clonotype has a count of ten or more. The rearrangement uses TRBV9 and TRBJ2-7; 10 bases match TRBD2. V lost 2 bases to trimming and J lost 2 bases; unmatched junction nucleotides: 1. The CDR3 has 14 amino acids. Germline V gene lookup returns CDR1 SGDLS and CDR2 YYNGEE. The CDR3 DNA reads as TGTGCCAGCAGCGTTACTAGCGGGACCTACGAGCAGTACTTC. It yields the protein CASSVTSGTYEQYF.

This clonotype was detected ten times or more. The rearrangement links TRBV6-5 to TRBJ1-1, with a tentative D call TRBD1 (6 bases). The V and J ends lost 2 bases and 7 bases respectively, with 14 bases between them. The CDR3 sequence is 14 residues long. Germline V gene sequence: CDR1 MNHEY, CDR2 SVGAGI. DNA for the CDR3: TGTGCCAGCAGTTACGTAAGGGGGATGGTTGAAGCTTTCTTT. Translation: CASSYVRGMVEAFF.